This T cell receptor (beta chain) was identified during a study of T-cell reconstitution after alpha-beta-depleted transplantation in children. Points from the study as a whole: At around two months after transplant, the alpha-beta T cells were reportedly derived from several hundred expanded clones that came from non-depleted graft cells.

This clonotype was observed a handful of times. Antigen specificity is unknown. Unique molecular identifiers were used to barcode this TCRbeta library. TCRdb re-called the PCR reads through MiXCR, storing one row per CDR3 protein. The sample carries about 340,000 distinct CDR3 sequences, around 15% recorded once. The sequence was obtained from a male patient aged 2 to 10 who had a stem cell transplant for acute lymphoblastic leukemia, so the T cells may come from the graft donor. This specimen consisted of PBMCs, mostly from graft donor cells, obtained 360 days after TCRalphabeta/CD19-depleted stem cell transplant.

CDR3 sequence (DNA): TGTGCCAGCAGCTTGGCCAGCTTATACCAAGAGACCCAGTACTTC. Amino acid sequence: CASSLASLYQETQYF. V gene TRBV5-5 combines with J gene TRBJ2-5; D is unclear. CDR1 is SGHKS, CDR2 YYEKEE, per germline (reference sequence). The ends were cut back, 0 bases at V and 0 bases at J, with 9 bases in the middle. CDR3 length: 15 amino acids.